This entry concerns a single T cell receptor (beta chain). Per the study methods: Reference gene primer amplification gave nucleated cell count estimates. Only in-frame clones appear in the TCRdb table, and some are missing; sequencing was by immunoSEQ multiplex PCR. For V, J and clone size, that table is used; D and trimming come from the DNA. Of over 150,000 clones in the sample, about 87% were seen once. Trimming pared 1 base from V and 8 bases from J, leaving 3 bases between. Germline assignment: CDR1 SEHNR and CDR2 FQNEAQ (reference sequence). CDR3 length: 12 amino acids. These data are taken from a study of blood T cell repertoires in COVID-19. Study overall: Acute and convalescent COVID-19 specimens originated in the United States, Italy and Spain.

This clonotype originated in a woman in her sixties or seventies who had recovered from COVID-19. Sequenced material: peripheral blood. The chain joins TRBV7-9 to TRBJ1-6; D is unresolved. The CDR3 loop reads CASSLGDSPLHF. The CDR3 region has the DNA TGTGCCAGCAGCTTAGGAGATTCACCCCTCCACTTT.